A selection of T cell receptor beta chains follows, all from one sample in a study of T-cell reconstitution after alpha-beta-depleted transplantation in children. TCRdb processed the PCR reads anew with MiXCR; each CDR3 protein has one entry. This table has about 160,000 distinct CDR3 sequences, 11% appearing once. This specimen was PBMCs, taken before TCRalphabeta/CD19-depleted stem cell transplant. The receptors originated from a boy between 2 and 10 years old with acute myeloid leukemia, due to receive a stem cell transplant. Each CDR3 is given with its conserved first and last residue. The order of the fields is J gene, clone size, V gene, D gene, CDR3 length, CDR3 DNA, CDR3 protein. The D gene is left open where the match is weak. Clone size, where shown, is once, few, many, or a class for clones that have expanded.

TRBJ2-1 - TRBV5-8 TRBD2 17 TGTGCCAGCAGAAAATTCGGGGGGGGGAGTAGTGTTCACGAGCAGTTCTTC CASRKFGGGSSVHEQFF
TRBJ1-2 many TRBV15 TRBD1 14 TGTGCCACCAGCGGTCAGGGACAGGGAGATGGCTACACCTTC CATSGQGQGDGYTF
TRBJ1-1 many TRBV3-1 - 12 TGTGCCAGCAGCCAAGATGAGGGTGAAGCTTTCTTT CASSQDEGEAFF
TRBJ2-1 many TRBV14 - 14 TGTGCCAGCAGTCAACCATGGAGGTTCAATGAGCAGTTCTTC CASSQPWRFNEQFF
TRBJ1-5 - TRBV6-1 - 15 TGTGCCAGCAGTGAGCGGGCAGGGAATAATCAGCCCCAGCATTTT CASSERAGNNQPQHF
TRBJ2-5 many TRBV2 - 14 TGTGCCAGCAGTTCCCTTGTGGGTCAAGAGACCCAGTACTTC CASSSLVGQETQYF
TRBJ1-1 - TRBV5-1 TRBD1 16 TGCGCCAGCAGCCGGACAGGGAGGGTCTCAAACACTGAAGCTTTCTTT CASSRTGRVSNTEAFF
TRBJ2-1 many TRBV6-4 TRBD2 15 TGTGCCAGCAGTGAACGCAGGGAGGGGTACAATGAGCAGTTCTTC CASSERREGYNEQFF
TRBJ1-1 many TRBV20-1 - 11 TGCAGTGAAATCAGTTATACTGAAGCTTTCTTT CSEISYTEAFF
TRBJ1-3 many TRBV7-8 TRBD1 14 TGTGCCAGCAGCTTAGCGGGACAGGGATACACCATATATTTT CASSLAGQGYTIYF
TRBJ1-1 many TRBV20-1 - 13 TGCAGTGCTACCCCGGAGGTGAACACTGAAGCTTTCTTT CSATPEVNTEAFF
TRBJ1-3 many TRBV12-3/TRBV12-4 TRBD1 15 TGTGCCAGCAGGTCGGACAGGGGGTCTGGAAACACCATATATTTT CASRSDRGSGNTIYF
TRBJ2-1 many TRBV11-2 TRBD2 15 TGTGCCAGCAGCTTAGAGCCTAGCGGGGGGAAGGAGCAGTTCTTC CASSLEPSGGKEQFF
TRBJ2-2 many TRBV13 - 14 TGTGCCAGCAGTCGCCGGGGGAACACCGGGGAGCTGTTTTTT CASSRRGNTGELFF
TRBJ1-1 many TRBV29-1 TRBD1 13 TGCAGCGTCAAGGGACAGGGGAACACTGAAGCTTTCTTT CSVKGQGNTEAFF
TRBJ2-1 many TRBV25-1 - 15 TGTGCCAGCAGTGAATATGAGGAAAGGAAACCTGAGCAGTTCTTC CASSEYEERKPEQFF
TRBJ2-3 many TRBV20-1 - 15 TGCAGTGCTCTTCTGACAGGCCAAGGGACAGATACGCAGTATTTT CSALLTGQGTDTQYF
TRBJ2-2 many TRBV5-1 TRBD1 18 TGCGCCAGCAGCTTGGTTCCCACGACAGGGGGAAAGACCGGGGAGCTGTTTTTT CASSLVPTTGGKTGELFF
TRBJ2-7 - TRBV5-1 TRBD2 16 TGCGCCAGCAGCTGGACGCTAGCGGGAGGGCCCAGCGAGCAGTACTTC CASSWTLAGGPSEQYF
TRBJ2-1 many TRBV12-3/TRBV12-4 - 12 TGTGCCAGCACCCTCGGGCATTTGGGGCAGTTCTTC CASTLGHLGQFF
TRBJ1-1 many TRBV20-1 - 13 TGCAGTGCTAGACGGGCAGGTAATACTGAAGCTTTCTTT CSARRAGNTEAFF
TRBJ1-1 - TRBV27 TRBD1 16 TGCACCAGCAGTTCCCCTGTGGACAGGGAGAACACTGAAGCTTTCTTT CTSSSPVDRENTEAFF
TRBJ1-6 many TRBV20-1 - 13 TGCAGTGCTAGTTTCGGCCAATATTCACCCCTCCACTTT CSASFGQYSPLHF
TRBJ2-7 many TRBV20-1 - 12 TGCAGTGCTACCCGAGCAGGGTACGAGCAGTACTTC CSATRAGYEQYF
TRBJ2-5 - TRBV7-6 - 15 TGTGCCAGCAGCGACCGCTCAGGGGCAGGAGAGACCCAGTACTTC CASSDRSGAGETQYF
TRBJ2-1 many TRBV5-1 - 15 TGCGCCAGCAGCTTGCTTGACTGGTCCTACAATGAGCAGTTCTTC CASSLLDWSYNEQFF
TRBJ2-7 many TRBV7-8 TRBD1 14 TGTGCCAGCAGCTTTACGGACAGGTCCTACGAGCAGTACTTC CASSFTDRSYEQYF
TRBJ1-1 many TRBV18 - 14 TGTGCCAGCTCACCACGGGCGGGAGAGACTGAAGCTTTCTTT CASSPRAGETEAFF
TRBJ2-1 many TRBV12-3/TRBV12-4 TRBD2 13 TGTGCCAGCAGTTTGTCTAGCGGGGGCGTTCAGTTCTTC CASSLSSGGVQFF
TRBJ2-3 many TRBV28 TRBD2 14 TGTGCCAGCAGAAAACTAGCGGGAGCAGATACGCAGTATTTT CASRKLAGADTQYF
TRBJ1-2 many TRBV5-1 TRBD1 16 TGCGCCAGCAGCTTGGGGACAGGGATCGGGAGCTATGGCTACACCTTC CASSLGTGIGSYGYTF
TRBJ1-3 many TRBV20-1 - 14 TGCAGTGCTAGTTCGTCAGGGTTCGGAAACACCATATATTTT CSASSSGFGNTIYF
TRBJ2-1 - TRBV10-2 TRBD2 13 TGCGCCAGCACTAGCGGGGGGGGGCTTGAGCAGTTCTTC CASTSGGGLEQFF
TRBJ2-3 many TRBV5-1 - 13 TGCGCCAGCAGCCCGTCCGGCATCGATACGCAGTATTTT CASSPSGIDTQYF
TRBJ2-1 many TRBV20-1 - 10 TGCAGTGCTAACAACAATGAGCAGTTCTTC CSANNNEQFF
TRBJ1-1 many TRBV28 - 11 TGTGCCAGCAGTGAGCGGACACGAGCTTTCTTT CASSERTRAFF
TRBJ1-2 many TRBV3-1 - 15 TGTGCCAGCCAAGTTTACTTGGCAGGCGATCGCGGCTACACCTTC CASQVYLAGDRGYTF